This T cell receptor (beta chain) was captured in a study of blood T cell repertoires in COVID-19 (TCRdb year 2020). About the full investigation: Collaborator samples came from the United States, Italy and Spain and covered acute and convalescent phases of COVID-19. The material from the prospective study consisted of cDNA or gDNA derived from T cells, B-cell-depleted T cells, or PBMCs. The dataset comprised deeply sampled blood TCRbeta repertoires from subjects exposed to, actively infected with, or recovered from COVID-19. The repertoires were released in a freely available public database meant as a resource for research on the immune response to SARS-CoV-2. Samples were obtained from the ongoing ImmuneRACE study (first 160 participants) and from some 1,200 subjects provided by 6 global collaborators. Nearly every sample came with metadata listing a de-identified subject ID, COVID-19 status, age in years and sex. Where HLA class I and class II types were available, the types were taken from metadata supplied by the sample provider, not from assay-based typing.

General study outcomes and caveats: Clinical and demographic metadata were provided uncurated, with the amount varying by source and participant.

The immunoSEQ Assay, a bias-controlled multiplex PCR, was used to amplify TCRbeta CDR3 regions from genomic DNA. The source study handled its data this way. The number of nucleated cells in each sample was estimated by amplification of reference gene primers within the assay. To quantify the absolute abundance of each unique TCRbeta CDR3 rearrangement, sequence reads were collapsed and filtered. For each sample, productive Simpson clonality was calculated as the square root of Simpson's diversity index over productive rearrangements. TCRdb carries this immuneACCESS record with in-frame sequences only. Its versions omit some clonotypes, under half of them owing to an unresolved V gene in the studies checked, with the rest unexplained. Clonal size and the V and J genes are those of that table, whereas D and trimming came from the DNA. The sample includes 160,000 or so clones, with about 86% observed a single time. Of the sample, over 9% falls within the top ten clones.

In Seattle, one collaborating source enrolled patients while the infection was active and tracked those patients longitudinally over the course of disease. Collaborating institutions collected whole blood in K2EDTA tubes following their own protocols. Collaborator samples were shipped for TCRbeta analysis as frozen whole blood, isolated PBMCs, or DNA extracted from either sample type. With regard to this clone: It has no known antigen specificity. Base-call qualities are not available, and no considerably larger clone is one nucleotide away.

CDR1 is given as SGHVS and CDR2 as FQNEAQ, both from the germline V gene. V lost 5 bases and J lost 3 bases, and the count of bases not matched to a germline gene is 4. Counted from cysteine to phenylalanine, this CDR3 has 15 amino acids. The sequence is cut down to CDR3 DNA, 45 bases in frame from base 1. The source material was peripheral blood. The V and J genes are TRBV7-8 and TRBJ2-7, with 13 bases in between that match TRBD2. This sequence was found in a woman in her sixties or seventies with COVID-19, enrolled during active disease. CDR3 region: CASSPGLAGHYEQYF. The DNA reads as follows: TGTGCCAGCAGCCCGGGACTAGCGGGGCACTACGAGCAGTACTTC.